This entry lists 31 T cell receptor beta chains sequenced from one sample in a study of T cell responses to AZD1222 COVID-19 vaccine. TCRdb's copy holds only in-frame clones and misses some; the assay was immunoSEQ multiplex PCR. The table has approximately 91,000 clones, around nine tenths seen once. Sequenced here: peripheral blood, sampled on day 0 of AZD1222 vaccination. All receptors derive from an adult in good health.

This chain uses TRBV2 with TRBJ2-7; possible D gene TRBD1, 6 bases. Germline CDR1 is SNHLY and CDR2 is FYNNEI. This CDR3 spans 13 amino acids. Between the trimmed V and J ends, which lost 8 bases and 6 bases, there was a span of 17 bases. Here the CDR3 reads CASPARGRFEQYF. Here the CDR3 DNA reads TGTGCCAGCCCCGCAAGGGGGAGATTCGAGCAGTACTTC.

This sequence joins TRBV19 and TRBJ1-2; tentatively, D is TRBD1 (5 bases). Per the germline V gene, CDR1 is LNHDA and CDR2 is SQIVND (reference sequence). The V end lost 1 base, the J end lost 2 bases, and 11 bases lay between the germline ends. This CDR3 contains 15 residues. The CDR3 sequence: CASSIVKQVNYGYTF. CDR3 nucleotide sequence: TGTGCCAGTAGTATAGTTAAACAGGTCAACTATGGCTACACCTTC.

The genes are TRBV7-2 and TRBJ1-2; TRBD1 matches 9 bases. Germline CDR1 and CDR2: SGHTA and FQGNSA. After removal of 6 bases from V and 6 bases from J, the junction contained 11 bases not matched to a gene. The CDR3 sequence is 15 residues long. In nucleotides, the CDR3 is TGTGCCAGCAGTCAACCGGACAGGGGTATAGATGGCTACACCTTC. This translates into CASSQPDRGIDGYTF.

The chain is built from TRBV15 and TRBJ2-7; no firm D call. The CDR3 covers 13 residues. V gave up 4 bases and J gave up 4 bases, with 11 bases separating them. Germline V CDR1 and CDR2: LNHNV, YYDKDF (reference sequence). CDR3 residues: CATSKASSYEQYF. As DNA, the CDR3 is TGTGCCACCAGCAAGGCCAGTTCTTACGAGCAGTACTTC.

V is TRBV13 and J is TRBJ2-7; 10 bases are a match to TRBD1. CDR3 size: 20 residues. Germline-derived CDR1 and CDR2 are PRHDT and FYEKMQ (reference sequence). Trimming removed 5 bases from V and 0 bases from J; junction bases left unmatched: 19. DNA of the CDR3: TGTGCCAGCAGCCTAGAGCGGGGGAGACAGGGGGCCGCGGGCTCCTACGAGCAGTACTTC. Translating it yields CASSLERGRQGAAGSYEQYF.

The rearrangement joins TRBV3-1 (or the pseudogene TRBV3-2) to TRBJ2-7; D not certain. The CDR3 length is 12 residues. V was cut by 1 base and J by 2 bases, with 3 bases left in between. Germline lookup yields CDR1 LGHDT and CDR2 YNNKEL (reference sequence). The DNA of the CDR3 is TGTGCCAGCAGCCAAGGACCCTACGAGCAGTACTTC. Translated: CASSQGPYEQYF.

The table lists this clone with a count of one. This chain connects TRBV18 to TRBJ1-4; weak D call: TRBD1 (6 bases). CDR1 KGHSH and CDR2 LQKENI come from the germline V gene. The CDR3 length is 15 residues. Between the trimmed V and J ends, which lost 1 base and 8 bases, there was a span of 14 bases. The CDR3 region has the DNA TGTGCCAGCTCACCACAGGGACAATCGGGCGAAAAACTGTTTTTT. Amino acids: CASSPQGQSGEKLFF.

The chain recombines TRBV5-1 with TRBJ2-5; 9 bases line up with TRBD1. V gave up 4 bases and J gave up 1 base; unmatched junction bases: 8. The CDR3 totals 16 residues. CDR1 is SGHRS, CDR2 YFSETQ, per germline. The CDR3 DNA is TGCGCCAGCAGCGGTGGGACAGGGACACTCCAAGAGACCCAGTACTTC. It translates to CASSGGTGTLQETQYF.

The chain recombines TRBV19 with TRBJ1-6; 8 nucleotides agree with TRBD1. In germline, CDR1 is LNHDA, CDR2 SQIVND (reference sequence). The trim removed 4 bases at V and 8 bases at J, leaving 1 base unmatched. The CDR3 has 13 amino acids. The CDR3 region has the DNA TGTGCCAGTAGTACGACAGGGGATTCACCCCTCCACTTT. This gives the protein CASSTTGDSPLHF. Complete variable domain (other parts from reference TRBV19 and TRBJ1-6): DGGITQSPKYLFRKEGQNVTLSCEQNLNHDAMYWYRQDPGQGLRLIYYSQIVNDFQKGDIAEGYSVSREKKESFPLTVTSAQKNPTAFYLCASSTTGDSPLHFGNGTRLTVT.

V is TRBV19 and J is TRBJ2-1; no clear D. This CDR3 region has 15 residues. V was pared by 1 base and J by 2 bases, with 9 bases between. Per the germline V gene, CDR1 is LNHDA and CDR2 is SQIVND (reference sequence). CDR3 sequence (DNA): TGTGCCAGTAGTATAGGCGGTAACACCTACAATGAGCAGTTCTTC. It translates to CASSIGGNTYNEQFF.

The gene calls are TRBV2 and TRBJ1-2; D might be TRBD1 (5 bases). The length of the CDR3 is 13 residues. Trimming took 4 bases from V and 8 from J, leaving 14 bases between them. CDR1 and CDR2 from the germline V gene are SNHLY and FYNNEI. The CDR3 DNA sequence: TGTGCCAGCAGTGGGGGGGGTGTGAGAGGCTACACCTTC. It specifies CASSGGGVRGYTF.

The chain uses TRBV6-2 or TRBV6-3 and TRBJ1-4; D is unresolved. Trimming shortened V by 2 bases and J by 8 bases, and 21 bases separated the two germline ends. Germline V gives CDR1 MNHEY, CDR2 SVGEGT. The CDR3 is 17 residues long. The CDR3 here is CASSYDRVVVSTEKLFF. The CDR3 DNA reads TGTGCCAGCAGTTACGATCGGGTGGTGGTATCGACGGAAAAACTGTTTTTT.

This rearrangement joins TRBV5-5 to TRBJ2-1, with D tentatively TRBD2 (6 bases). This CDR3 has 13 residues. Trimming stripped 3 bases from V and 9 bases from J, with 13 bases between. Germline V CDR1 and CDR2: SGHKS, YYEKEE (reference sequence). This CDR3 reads CASSSDYWGEQFF. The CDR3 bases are TGTGCCAGCAGCTCGGACTACTGGGGTGAGCAGTTCTTC.

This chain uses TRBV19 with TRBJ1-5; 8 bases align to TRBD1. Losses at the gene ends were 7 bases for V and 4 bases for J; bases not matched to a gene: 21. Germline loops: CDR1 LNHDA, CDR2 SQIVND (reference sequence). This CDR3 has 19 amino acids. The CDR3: CASTPGAGGTGQGNQPQHF. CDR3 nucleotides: TGTGCCAGTACCCCCGGAGCAGGGGGCACCGGTCAAGGTAATCAGCCCCAGCATTTT.

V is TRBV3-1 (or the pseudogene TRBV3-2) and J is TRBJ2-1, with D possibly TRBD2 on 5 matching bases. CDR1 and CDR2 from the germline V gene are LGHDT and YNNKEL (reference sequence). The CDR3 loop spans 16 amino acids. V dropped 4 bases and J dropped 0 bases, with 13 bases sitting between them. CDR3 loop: CASSLERRSSYNEQFF. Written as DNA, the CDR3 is TGTGCCAGCAGCCTTGAGCGGAGGAGCTCCTACAATGAGCAGTTCTTC.

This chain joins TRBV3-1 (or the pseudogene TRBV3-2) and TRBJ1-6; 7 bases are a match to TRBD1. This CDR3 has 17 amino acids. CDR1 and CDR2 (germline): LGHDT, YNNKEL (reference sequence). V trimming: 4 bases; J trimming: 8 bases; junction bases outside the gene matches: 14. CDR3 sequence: CASSPLTGLVDYSPLHF. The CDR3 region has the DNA TGTGCCAGCAGCCCGTTGACAGGGTTAGTCGATTATTCACCCCTCCACTTT.

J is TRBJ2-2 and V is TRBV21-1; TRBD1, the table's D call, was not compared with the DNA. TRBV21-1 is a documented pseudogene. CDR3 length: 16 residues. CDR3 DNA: TGTGCCAGCAGCAAAGTCACAGGGGAGAACACCGGGGAGCTGTTTTTT. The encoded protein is CASSKVTGENTGELFF.

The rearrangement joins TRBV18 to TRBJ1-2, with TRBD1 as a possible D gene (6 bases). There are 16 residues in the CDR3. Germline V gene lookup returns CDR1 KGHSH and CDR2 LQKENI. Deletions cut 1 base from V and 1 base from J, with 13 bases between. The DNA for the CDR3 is TGTGCCAGCTCACCACTTACGGGGGGCCATAACTATGGCTACACCTTC. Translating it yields CASSPLTGGHNYGYTF.

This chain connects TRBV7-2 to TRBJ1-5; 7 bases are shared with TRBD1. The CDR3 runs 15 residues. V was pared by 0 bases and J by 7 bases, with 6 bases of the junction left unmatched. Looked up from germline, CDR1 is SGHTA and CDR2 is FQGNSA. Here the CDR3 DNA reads TGTGCCAGCAGCTTAGCGACAGGGTCGGGCCAGCCCCAGCATTTT. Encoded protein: CASSLATGSGQPQHF.

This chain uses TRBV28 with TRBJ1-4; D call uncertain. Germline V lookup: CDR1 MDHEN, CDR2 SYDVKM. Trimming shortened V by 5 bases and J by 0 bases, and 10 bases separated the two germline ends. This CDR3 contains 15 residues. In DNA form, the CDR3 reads TGTGCCAGCAGTCCGCGCACTACAACTAATGAAAAACTGTTTTTT. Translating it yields CASSPRTTTNEKLFF.

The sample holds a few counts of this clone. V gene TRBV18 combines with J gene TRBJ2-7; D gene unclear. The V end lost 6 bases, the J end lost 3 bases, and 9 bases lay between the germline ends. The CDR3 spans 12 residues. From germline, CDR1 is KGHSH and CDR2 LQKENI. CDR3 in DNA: TGTGCCAGCTCCCCCTCAAACTACGAGCAGTACTTC. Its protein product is CASSPSNYEQYF. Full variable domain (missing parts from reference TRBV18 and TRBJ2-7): NAGVMQNPRHLVRRRGQEARLRCSPMKGHSHVYWYRQLPEEGLKFMVYLQKENIIDESGMPKERFSAEFPKEGPSILRIQQVVRGDSAAYFCASSPSNYEQYFGPGTRLTVT.

CDR3 sequence: CASRDGLPNQPQHF. DNA for the CDR3: TGTGCCAGTAGGGACGGGCTTCCCAATCAGCCCCAGCATTTT. The chain has TRBV19 and TRBJ1-5, with D uncertain. This CDR3 is 14 amino acids long. Trimming took off 6 bases at V and 3 bases at J, with 12 bases between the two ends. CDR1 is LNHDA, CDR2 SQIVND, per germline (reference sequence). Supplemented by reference TRBV19 and TRBJ1-5, the full variable domain reads DGGITQSPKYLFRKEGQNVTLSCEQNLNHDAMYWYRQDPGQGLRLIYYSQIVNDFQKGDIAEGYSVSREKKESFPLTVTSAQKNPTAFYLCASRDGLPNQPQHFGDGTRLSIL.

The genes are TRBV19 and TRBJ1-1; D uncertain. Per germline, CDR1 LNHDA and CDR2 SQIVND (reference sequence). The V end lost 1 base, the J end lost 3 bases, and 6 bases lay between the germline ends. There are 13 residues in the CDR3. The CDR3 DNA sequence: TGTGCCAGTAGTATAGCAAGGGACACTGAAGCTTTCTTT. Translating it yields CASSIARDTEAFF. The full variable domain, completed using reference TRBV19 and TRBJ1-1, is DGGITQSPKYLFRKEGQNVTLSCEQNLNHDAMYWYRQDPGQGLRLIYYSQIVNDFQKGDIAEGYSVSREKKESFPLTVTSAQKNPTAFYLCASSIARDTEAFFGQGTRLTVV.

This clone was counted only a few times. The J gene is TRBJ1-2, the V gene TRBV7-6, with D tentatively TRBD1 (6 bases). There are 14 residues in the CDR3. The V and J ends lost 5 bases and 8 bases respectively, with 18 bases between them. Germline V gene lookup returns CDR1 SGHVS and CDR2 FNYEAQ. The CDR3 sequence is CASSPTGAQRGYTF. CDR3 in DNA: TGTGCCAGCAGCCCGACGGGGGCTCAAAGAGGCTACACCTTC.

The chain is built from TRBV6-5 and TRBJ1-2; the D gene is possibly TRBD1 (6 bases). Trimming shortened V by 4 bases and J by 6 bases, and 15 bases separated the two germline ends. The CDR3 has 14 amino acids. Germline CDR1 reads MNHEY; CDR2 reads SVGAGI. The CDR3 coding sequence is TGTGCCAGCAGTTTCTCGGGGGGGGCTGATGGCTACACCTTC. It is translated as CASSFSGGADGYTF.

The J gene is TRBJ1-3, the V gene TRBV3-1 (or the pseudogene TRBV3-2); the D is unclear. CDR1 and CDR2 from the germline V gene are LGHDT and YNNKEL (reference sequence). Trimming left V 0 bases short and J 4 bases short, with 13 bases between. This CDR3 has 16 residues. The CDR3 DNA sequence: TGTGCCAGCAGCCAAGATAGGACGTCTCTGGGAAACACCATATATTTT. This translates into CASSQDRTSLGNTIYF.

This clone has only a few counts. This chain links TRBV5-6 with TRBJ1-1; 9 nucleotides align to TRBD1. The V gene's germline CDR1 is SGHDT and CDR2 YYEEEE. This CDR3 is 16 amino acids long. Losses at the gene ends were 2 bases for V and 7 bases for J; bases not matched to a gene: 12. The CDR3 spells CASSFTGGVGGVEAFF. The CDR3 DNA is TGTGCCAGCAGCTTTACAGGGGGCGTCGGCGGGGTTGAAGCTTTCTTT.

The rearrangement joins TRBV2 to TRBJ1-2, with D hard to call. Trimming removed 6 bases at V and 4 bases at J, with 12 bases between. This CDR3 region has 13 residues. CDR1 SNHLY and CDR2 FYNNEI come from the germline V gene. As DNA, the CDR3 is TGTGCCAGCAGATCCAGGATCATCTATGGCTACACCTTC. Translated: CASRSRIIYGYTF.

As DNA, the CDR3 is TGTGCCAGCAGTCCACGGGACTGGGCGGTAGAGACCCAGTACTTC. Translated: CASSPRDWAVETQYF. The rearrangement links TRBV27 to TRBJ2-5, with D perhaps TRBD2 (6 bases). The CDR3 consists of 15 residues. Germline V CDR1 and CDR2: MNHEY, SMNVEV (reference sequence). Between the trimmed V and J ends, which lost 5 bases and 4 bases, there was a span of 17 bases.

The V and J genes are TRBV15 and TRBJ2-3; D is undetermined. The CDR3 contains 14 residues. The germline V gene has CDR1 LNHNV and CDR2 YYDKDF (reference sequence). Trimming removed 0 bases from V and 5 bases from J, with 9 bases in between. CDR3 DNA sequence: TGTGCCACCAGCAGAGATCTGTCTGGAGATACGCAGTATTTT. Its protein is CATSRDLSGDTQYF.

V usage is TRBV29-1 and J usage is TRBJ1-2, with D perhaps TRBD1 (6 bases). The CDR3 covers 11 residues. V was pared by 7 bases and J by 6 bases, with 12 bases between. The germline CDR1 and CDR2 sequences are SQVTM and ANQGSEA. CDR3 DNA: TGCAGCGACGCACAGGGTAATGGCTACACCTTC. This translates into CSDAQGNGYTF.